Listed here is a single T cell receptor beta chain. The entry originates in a study of blood T cell repertoires in COVID-19. Study-wide background: The United States, Italy and Spain supplied acute and convalescent COVID-19 samples. PBMCs, B-cell-depleted T cells, or T cells were the source of the cDNA or gDNA that made up the material.

Looked up from germline, CDR1 is ENHRY and CDR2 is SYGVKD. V lost 2 bases, J lost 7 bases, and 12 bases stayed unmatched. The CDR3 is made up of 18 amino acids. As processed by the authors: Using reference gene primer amplification, nucleated cell counts were estimated. Method: immunoSEQ multiplex PCR; TCRdb's copy keeps in-frame clones and lacks some. V, J and clone size are taken as reported in that table, and D and trimming were inferred from the DNA itself. In the table there are about 270,000 clones, 82% of which are singletons. This clonotype originated in a young woman with acute or convalescent COVID-19. Sequenced: peripheral blood. The chain uses TRBV10-3 and TRBJ2-1; 12 bases agree with TRBD2. The CDR3 here is CAISEPASGRAGENEQFF. Here the CDR3 DNA reads TGTGCCATCAGTGAGCCGGCTAGCGGGAGGGCCGGGGAGAATGAGCAGTTCTTC.